This TCR beta chain was recovered during a study of shared clonotypes between healthy human individuals. Study in general: A couple of women and three men aged 18 to 49 made up the donors. General observations from the study: Deeper or shallower sequencing was expected to change how clonotypes are shared among donors. Rarefaction showed that sequencing of sorted subsets was incomplete (despite large depth).

Details on this clone: The antigen is undetermined.

Germline CDR1 and CDR2: SNHLY and FYNNEI. This CDR3 region has 12 residues. V lost 8 bases and J lost 7; bases outside the gene matches: 5. Positive CCR7 selection of CD45RO-negative cells yielded the naive CD8 cells, and terminally differentiated effector memory CD45RA+ cells were excluded. The DNA input per sorted-subset replicate PCR was roughly 0.2 ug, corresponding to 25,000 to 35,000 T cell genomes. TCRdb's table, derived via immunoSEQ multiplex PCR, lists solely in-frame clones and lacks some. This table holds roughly 770,000 clones, 90% to 97% found once. The source material was naive CD8+ T cells sorted from blood. The receptor was derived from a man aged 25-45 years in good health. The chain carries TRBV2 and TRBJ2-1; 7 bases fit TRBD1. CDR3 sequence reads: CASPDRTNEQFF. CDR3 DNA: TGTGCCAGCCCGGACAGGACGAATGAGCAGTTCTTC.